The 19 T cell receptor beta chains given below trace back to one sample, sequenced in a study of cytomegalovirus exposure and HLA in healthy donors. The PCR contained 60 Vbeta and 13 Jbeta primers. The data were produced by immunoSEQ multiplex PCR, yet TCRdb's version contains in-frame clones alone and is incomplete. The repertoire consists of approximately 150,000 clones, with roughly 70% occurring once and the leading ten covering roughly 10%. The sequenced material came from PBMCs. The receptor source for this set is a man aged 25-45 years in good health and CMV-seropositive.

This chain connects TRBV12-5 to TRBJ2-5; tentatively, D is TRBD2 (6 bases). The CDR3 is made up of 12 amino acids. Germline loops: CDR1 LGHNT, CDR2 FRNRAP. V lost 5 bases to trimming and J lost 2 bases, with 6 bases between them. The CDR3 loop is CASGGGQETQYF. The CDR3 nucleotides read TGTGCTAGTGGTGGGGGGCAAGAGACCCAGTACTTC.

The V and J genes are TRBV11-2 and TRBJ2-7; D remains ambiguous. Germline CDR1 SGHAT, CDR2 FQNNGV. There are 15 residues in the CDR3. Trimming stripped 6 bases from V and 3 bases from J, with 18 bases between. The CDR3 nucleotides are TGTGCCAGCAGAATTACGACCAGCGTAAACTACGAGCAGTACTTC. Protein product: CASRITTSVNYEQYF.

The chain joins TRBV19 to TRBJ2-3, with 10 bases matching TRBD1. Germline CDR1 LNHDA, CDR2 SQIVND (reference sequence). The CDR3 loop spans 12 amino acids. The V and J ends lost 5 bases and 13 bases, in that order; junction bases with no gene match: 6. For the CDR3, the DNA is TGTGCCAGTAGTCGGGACAGGGGTTCGGAGTATTTT. The encoded protein is CASSRDRGSEYF.

The genes are TRBV15 and TRBJ2-7, with 9 bases lining up with TRBD1. The CDR3 is 17 amino acids. With 4 bases clipped from V and 2 bases from J, the junction kept 12 bases outside the gene matches. Germline values: CDR1 LNHNV, CDR2 YYDKDF (reference sequence). DNA for the CDR3: TGTGCCACCAGCATACACTCCGGGACAGGGCAAACCTACGAGCAGTACTTC. Its protein is CATSIHSGTGQTYEQYF.

The chain has TRBV28 and TRBJ2-5; 16 nucleotides agree with TRBD2. The trim removed 4 bases at V and 5 bases at J, leaving 7 bases unmatched. Germline values: CDR1 MDHEN, CDR2 SYDVKM. This CDR3 is 17 amino acids long. The CDR3 DNA follows: TGTGCCAGCAGTTCGGGACTAGCGGGAGGGCCAGGGGAGACCCAGTACTTC. Translated, it gives CASSSGLAGGPGETQYF.

This clone has more than one count but fewer than ten. The chain carries TRBV10-1 and TRBJ2-2; 8 bases line up with TRBD1. This CDR3 has 16 residues. V lost 6 bases, J lost 4 bases, and 10 bases stayed unmatched. Germline V gene data show CDR1 as WNHNN and CDR2 as SYGVQD (reference sequence). CDR3 sequence: CASRGPGGESTGELFF. CDR3 coding DNA: TGCGCCAGCAGGGGCCCAGGGGGCGAGAGCACCGGGGAGCTGTTTTTT.

This rearrangement joins TRBV2 to TRBJ2-4; D is possibly TRBD2 (6 bases). The germline V gene encodes CDR1 SNHLY and CDR2 FYNNEI. The CDR3 is made up of 14 amino acids. V dropped 8 bases and J dropped 10 bases, with 21 bases sitting between them. The CDR3 nucleotides read TGTGCCAGCCGCGCGGGGCAGGGTAATATAATTCAGTACTTC. Residues: CASRAGQGNIIQYF.

V usage is TRBV15 and J usage is TRBJ2-6, with 11 bases identical to TRBD1. This CDR3 comprises 18 residues. V shed 0 bases and J 4 bases; nucleotides not matched to a gene: 5. Germline assignment: CDR1 LNHNV and CDR2 YYDKDF (reference sequence). The CDR3 DNA is TGTGCCACCAGCAGAGATAGGGACAGGGGGTCCGGGGCCAACGTCCTGACTTTC. Its protein is CATSRDRDRGSGANVLTF.

This clone was seen only a few times. The chain uses TRBV6-5 and TRBJ1-2; TRBD1 might be the D (6 bases). The length of the CDR3 is 15 residues. V gave up 6 bases and J gave up 2 bases, with 16 bases separating them. Germline V CDR1 and CDR2: MNHEY, SVGAGI. CDR3 protein: CASRPGQGLNYGYTF. As DNA, the CDR3 is TGTGCCAGCAGACCCGGTCAGGGGCTCAACTATGGCTACACCTTC.

The rearrangement joins TRBV5-1 to TRBJ2-7, with TRBD2 identical over 12 bases. V lost 0 bases to trimming and J lost 6 bases; unmatched junction nucleotides: 4. The germline gives CDR1 SGHRS, CDR2 YFSETQ. CDR3 size: 15 residues. CDR3: CASSLGLAGVSEQYF. In DNA, the CDR3 is TGCGCCAGCAGCTTGGGACTAGCGGGAGTCAGCGAGCAGTACTTC. Full variable domain (outside the CDR3, taken from reference TRBV5-1 and TRBJ2-7): KAGVTQTPRYLIKTRGQQVTLSCSPISGHRSVSWYQQTPGQGLQFLFEYFSETQRNKGNFPGRFSGRQFSNSRSEMNVSTLELGDSALYLCASSLGLAGVSEQYFGPGTRLTVT.

The chain joins TRBV15 to TRBJ2-1; 11 bases are a match to TRBD2. The CDR3 has 18 residues. Looked up from germline, CDR1 is LNHNV and CDR2 is YYDKDF (reference sequence). The V segment lost 3 bases and the J segment 8 bases; nucleotides outside the gene matches: 15. The DNA for the CDR3 is TGTGCCACCAGCAGCGATAGCATAGCGGGAGGGTTTGGGGATGAGCAGTTCTTC. This translates into CATSSDSIAGGFGDEQFF.

The chain recombines TRBV5-1 with TRBJ1-4; 10 bases map to TRBD1. The CDR3 sequence is 15 residues long. Germline CDR1 SGHRS, CDR2 YFSETQ. Trimming removed 0 bases from V and 7 bases from J; junction bases left unmatched: 3. As DNA, the CDR3 is TGCGCCAGCAGCTTGGCCGGGACAGGGGTTGAAAAACTGTTTTTT. Protein: CASSLAGTGVEKLFF.

The chain has TRBV6-1 and TRBJ2-7; TRBD1 matches at 9 bases. The CDR3 has 15 residues. Looked up from germline, CDR1 is MNHNS and CDR2 is SASEGT. The V gene end was trimmed by 8 bases and the J gene end by 3 bases; junction bases not matched to a gene: 11. The CDR3 DNA sequence: TGTGCCAGCCATTCCTTCGGGACAGGGTACTACGAGCAGTACTTC. This translates into CASHSFGTGYYEQYF.

DNA for the CDR3: TGTGCTAGTGGTTTGGCCGCCGTCCCGGGACAGGGGAGAGGCGGGGAGCTGTTTTTT. Protein sequence: CASGLAAVPGQGRGGELFF. The chain has TRBV12-5 and TRBJ2-2; 10 bases map to TRBD1. CDR1 and CDR2 from the germline V gene are LGHNT and FRNRAP. The CDR3 runs to 19 residues. Trimming cost V 1 base and J 7 bases; bases outside gene matches: 15.

V usage is TRBV9 and J usage is TRBJ1-1; perhaps TRBD1 as D (6 bases). Trimming cost V 6 bases and J 1 base, with 19 bases left between them. The CDR3 sequence is 16 residues long. Germline CDR1 is SGDLS and CDR2 is YYNGEE. The DNA for the CDR3 is TGTGCCAGCACCCCGCGGGGGGCGGTGGGGAACACTGAAGCTTTCTTT. This sequence encodes CASTPRGAVGNTEAFF.

The rearrangement joins TRBV9 to TRBJ1-2, with D unresolved. CDR1 and CDR2 (germline): SGDLS, YYNGEE. The CDR3 is 11 residues long. V shed 4 bases and J shed 2 bases, with 3 bases lying between them. CDR3 nucleotides: TGTGCCAGCAGCAGCAACTATGGCTACACCTTC. Its translation: CASSSNYGYTF.

V gene TRBV5-1 combines with J gene TRBJ1-4; D unclear. The length of the CDR3 is 14 residues. Looked up from germline, CDR1 is SGHRS and CDR2 is YFSETQ. V lost 0 bases and J 3 bases, leaving 6 bases between the germline ends. CDR3 bases: TGCGCCAGCAGCTTGGAGGCGGCTAATGAAAAACTGTTTTTT. Amino acids: CASSLEAANEKLFF. Using reference TRBV5-1 and TRBJ1-4 for the parts outside the CDR3, the full variable domain is KAGVTQTPRYLIKTRGQQVTLSCSPISGHRSVSWYQQTPGQGLQFLFEYFSETQRNKGNFPGRFSGRQFSNSRSEMNVSTLELGDSALYLCASSLEAANEKLFFGSGTQLSVL.

The chain employs TRBV7-2 and TRBJ2-5, with D unresolved. V was cut by 7 bases and J by 2 bases, with 8 bases left in between. The CDR3 runs to 12 residues. CDR1 SGHTA and CDR2 FQGNSA come from the germline V gene. This CDR3 is CASNLGQETQYF. The DNA of the CDR3 is TGTGCCAGCAACCTAGGACAAGAGACCCAGTACTTC.

The chain employs TRBV7-9 and TRBJ1-5; D is possibly TRBD1 (5 bases). The V gene lost 0 bases and the J gene lost 7 bases, with 16 bases spanning the gap. CDR1 SEHNR and CDR2 FQNEAQ come from the germline V gene (reference sequence). CDR3 length: 16 amino acids. Written as DNA, the CDR3 is TGTGCCAGCAGCTTAGCGTTGGCAGCGGGGCAGCAGCCCCAGCATTTT. It encodes CASSLALAAGQQPQHF. Full variable domain (rest looked up from reference TRBV7-9 and TRBJ1-5): DTGVSQNPRHKITKRGQNVTFRCDPISEHNRLYWYRQTLGQGPEFLTYFQNEAQLEKSRLLSDRFSAERPKGSFSTLEIQRTEQGDSAMYLCASSLALAAGQQPQHFGDGTRLSIL.